Listed here is a single TCR beta chain. Only in-frame clones appear in the TCRdb table, and some are missing; sequencing was by immunoSEQ multiplex PCR. The sample carries 150,000 or so clones, 70% to 90% recorded once. Deletions cut 8 bases from V and 4 bases from J, with 15 bases between. CDR3 length equals 13 residues. The germline gives CDR1 SNHLY, CDR2 FYNNEI. This sample was included in a study of control samples from healthy donors and cancer patients. Sequences were obtained from blood. This chain links TRBV2 with TRBJ2-7; tentative D call: TRBD1 (6 bases). The receptor was derived from a man aged 25 to 40 in good health. The chain's CDR3 is CASARDTDYEQYF. The CDR3 DNA reads as TGTGCCAGCGCCAGGGACACCGATTACGAGCAGTACTTC.